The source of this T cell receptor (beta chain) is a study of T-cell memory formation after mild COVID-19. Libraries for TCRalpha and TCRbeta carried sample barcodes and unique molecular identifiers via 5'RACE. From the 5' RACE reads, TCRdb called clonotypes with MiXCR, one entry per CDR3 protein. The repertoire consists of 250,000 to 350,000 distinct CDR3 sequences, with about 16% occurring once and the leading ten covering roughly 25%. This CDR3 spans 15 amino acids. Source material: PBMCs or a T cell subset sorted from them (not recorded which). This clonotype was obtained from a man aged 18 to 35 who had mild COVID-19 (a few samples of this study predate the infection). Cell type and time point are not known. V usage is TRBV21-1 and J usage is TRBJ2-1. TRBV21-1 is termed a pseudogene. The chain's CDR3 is CASSKALAKAGEQFF. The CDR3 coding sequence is TGTGCCAGCAGCAAAGCGCTTGCTAAGGCTGGGGAGCAGTTCTTC.